This T cell receptor (beta chain) was recovered during a study of blood T cells in healthy people across ages. A second 7 to 11 cycle PCR used barcoded and J-beta primers. A single record per CDR3 protein comes from TCRdb applying MiXCR to the 5' RACE reads. The sample comprises 890,000 or so distinct CDR3 sequences, 62% of which are singletons, and around 30% rests with the top ten. CDR3 length: 14 amino acids. V was clipped by 4 bases and J by 15 bases, with 22 bases between them. The germline CDR1 and CDR2 sequences are MDHEN and SYDVKM. Study-wide results and caveats: Long-lived donors had more naive CD4+ cells and higher diversity than aged donors. With donor CMV status unknown, expanded clonotype changes were possibly confounded.

Worth noting for this clonotype: Its specificity is unknown.

The specimen sequenced was blood. This receptor was obtained from a man younger than 40 in good health. The chain couples TRBV28 to TRBJ2-1, with D possibly TRBD1 on 6 matching bases. The CDR3: CASSYKKTGPGVFF. CDR3 bases: TGTGCCAGCAGTTACAAAAAGACAGGTCCCGGGGTGTTCTTC.